The T cell receptor (beta chain) described here comes from a study of cytomegalovirus exposure and HLA in healthy donors. Study-wide findings and caveats: Among the most significant clusters, several appeared linked to common viral pathogens in a later analysis.

Germline-derived CDR1 and CDR2 are SGDLS and YYNGEE. V was clipped by 0 bases and J by 3 bases, with 11 bases between them. The CDR3 is 15 amino acids. Vbeta (60) and Jbeta (13) primers were used in the PCR. Measured with immunoSEQ multiplex PCR; TCRdb has only the in-frame clones, and not every one. The data contain approximately 50,000 clones, about 50% of them singletons. This clone was counted only a few times. Its specificity is not known. This TCR was recovered from a human donor in good health. The chain has TRBV9 and TRBJ2-3; D is unclear. Sequencing was done on a sample of PBMCs. The CDR3 sequence: CASSVVPVPTDTQYF. Here the CDR3 DNA reads TGTGCCAGCAGCGTAGTTCCGGTACCGACAGATACGCAGTATTTT. Full variable domain (missing parts from reference TRBV9 and TRBJ2-3): DSGVTQTPKHLITATGQRVTLRCSPRSGDLSVYWYQQSLDQGLQFLIQYYNGEERAKGNILERFSAQQFPDLHSELNLSSLELGDSALYFCASSVVPVPTDTQYFGPGTRLTVL.